This is a list of T cell receptor beta chains from one sample in a study of control samples from healthy donors and cancer patients. Method: immunoSEQ multiplex PCR; TCRdb's copy keeps in-frame clones and lacks some. The sample includes some 29,000 clones, 70% to 90% of them seen just once. Material: formalin-fixed, paraffin-embedded tissue. Every receptor here comes from a female donor with melanoma. CDR3s include the opening cysteine and the closing phenylalanine or tryptophan.

V	J	CDR3
TRBV15	TRBJ2-1	CATSRDGRHEQFF
TRBV11-2	TRBJ1-1	CASSLEPGPNTEAFF
TRBV5-1	TRBJ2-3	CASSWDRDSTQYF
TRBV6-2/TRBV6-3	TRBJ1-2	CASSYSWTGAGYTF
TRBV5-1	TRBJ1-5	CASSFWPSQPQHF
TRBV12-3/TRBV12-4	TRBJ2-7	CASSSIWGEQYF
TRBV9	TRBJ2-1	CASSVGLAGGSYNEQFF
TRBV27	TRBJ1-4	CASKGEKLFF
TRBV2	TRBJ1-5	CASRGQDYQPQHF
TRBV5-1	TRBJ2-5	CASSLGSLAGGVETQYF
TRBV7-2	TRBJ2-5	CASSVGTFQETQYF
TRBV5-6	TRBJ2-3	CASSLGRIRTDTQYF
TRBV5-8	TRBJ2-5	CASSSWDRVSQETQYF
TRBV6-5	TRBJ2-1	CASSHRGEPYNEQFF
TRBV19	TRBJ1-1	CASSFMNTEAFF
TRBV13	TRBJ2-3	CASSLPASRDTQYF
TRBV10-1	TRBJ1-1	CASSDGGGEAFF
TRBV20-1	TRBJ2-2	CSASLRGHTGELFF
TRBV11-2	TRBJ2-1	CASSFSRDRGGNEQFF
TRBV2	TRBJ1-3	CASSRQGISGNTIYF
TRBV7-9	TRBJ1-2	CASSTAGNYGYTF
TRBV19	TRBJ1-2	CASMRPGTASGYTF
TRBV30	TRBJ2-3	CAWSGLGGGLDTQYF
TRBV4-1	TRBJ2-2	CASSQSPGPPGGELFF
TRBV5-6	TRBJ2-1	CASSLTRNEQFF
TRBV3-1/TRBV3-2	TRBJ2-7	CASSRGRVGQEQYF
TRBV18	TRBJ2-7	CASSPGTGVYEQYF
TRBV2	TRBJ1-5	CASNYGTGDQPQHF
TRBV27	TRBJ1-2	CASSPYRVERYFGYTF
TRBV28	TRBJ1-4	CASSFGPGGNEKLFF
TRBV6-5	TRBJ2-5	CASTKGASTTETQYF
TRBV27	TRBJ2-3	CASRGNTLTDTQYF
TRBV19	TRBJ2-1	CASSMFSSYNEQFF
TRBV6-5	TRBJ2-3	CASSAREVSTDTQYF
TRBV2	TRBJ1-5	CASSGEAGANQPQHF
TRBV6-5	TRBJ1-3	CASSRQGGHGNTIYF
TRBV18	TRBJ2-1	CASSPPTWDEQFF
TRBV7-2	TRBJ2-1	CASSSDVLEQFF
TRBV25-1	TRBJ1-1	CASSPRQGRRAEAFF
TRBV11-3	TRBJ2-3	CASSLSGTGGVGQYF
TRBV3-1/TRBV3-2	TRBJ2-5	CASSQNPSGRETQYF
TRBV19	TRBJ1-5	CASSPRDRSSNQPQHF